This passage covers 29 T cell receptor beta chains from one sample sequenced in a study of cytomegalovirus exposure and HLA in healthy donors. PCR was performed using 60 Vbeta and 13 Jbeta primers. Measured with immunoSEQ multiplex PCR; TCRdb has only the in-frame clones, and not every one. The sample yields over 150,000 clones, about 80% seen once. The sample taken for sequencing was PBMCs. The receptors derive from a man aged 18 to 30 in good health and CMV-seronegative.

The CDR3 bases are TGTGCCAGCAGCTTAGGTCAGGGCGGTGAAAAACTGTTTTTT. As protein: CASSLGQGGEKLFF. The rearrangement uses TRBV13 and TRBJ1-4; perhaps TRBD1 as D (5 bases). The CDR3 is 14 residues long. Trimming removed 0 bases at V and 7 bases at J, with 9 bases between. Germline values: CDR1 PRHDT, CDR2 FYEKMQ (reference sequence).

With regard to this clone: This specimen includes other DNA sequences encoding the same CDR3. The chain employs TRBV28 and TRBJ2-7, with 7 bases aligning to TRBD1. Germline loops: CDR1 MDHEN, CDR2 SYDVKM. Trimming took 6 bases from V and 3 from J; bases not matched to a gene: 2. CDR3 size: 12 residues. CDR3 nucleotides: TGTGCCAGCAGCCGACAGGGCTACGAGCAGTACTTC. Its protein is CASSRQGYEQYF. The whole variable domain, filled in from reference TRBV28 and TRBJ2-7, reads DVKVTQSSRYLVKRTGEKVFLECVQDMDHENMFWYRQDPGLGLRLIYFSYDVKMKEKGDIPEGYSVSREKKERFSLILESASTNQTSMYLCASSRQGYEQYFGPGTRLTVT.

V usage is TRBV5-5 and J usage is TRBJ2-7; weak D call: TRBD2 (5 bases). Trimming removed 6 bases at V and 3 bases at J, with 16 bases between. The CDR3 is made up of 14 amino acids. The V gene's germline CDR1 is SGHKS and CDR2 YYEKEE (reference sequence). CDR3 coding DNA: TGTGCCAGCAACCAAGCCGGGATTAACTACGAGCAGTACTTC. Protein product: CASNQAGINYEQYF. Complete variable domain (other parts from reference TRBV5-5 and TRBJ2-7): DAGVTQSPTHLIKTRGQQVTLRCSPISGHKSVSWYQQVLGQGPQFIFQYYEKEERGRGNFPDRFSARQFPNYSSELNVNALLLGDSALYLCASNQAGINYEQYFGPGTRLTVT.

The chain has TRBV28 and TRBJ2-7; 10 bases map to TRBD1. Germline values: CDR1 MDHEN, CDR2 SYDVKM. The ends lost 6 bases at V and 3 bases at J; junction bases unmatched: 8. The CDR3 covers 15 residues. The CDR3 here is CASSPPGQGNYEQYF. The CDR3 bases are TGTGCCAGCAGCCCCCCGGGACAGGGGAACTACGAGCAGTACTTC.

V usage is TRBV27 and J usage is TRBJ1-5; D might be TRBD1 (5 bases). Looked up from germline, CDR1 is MNHEY and CDR2 is SMNVEV (reference sequence). CDR3 size: 14 residues. Trimming stripped 3 bases from V and 7 bases from J, with 13 bases between. This chain's CDR3 is CASSFGHEAQPQHF. The CDR3 DNA reads TGTGCCAGCAGTTTCGGACATGAGGCCCAGCCCCAGCATTTT.

The CDR3 nucleotides are TGTGCCAGCAGCGTAGGAGTACTAGCGGGAGGGACCTACGAGCAGTACTTC. Its translation: CASSVGVLAGGTYEQYF. The V gene is TRBV9, the J gene TRBJ2-7; TRBD2 aligns across 13 bases. The length of the CDR3 is 17 residues. V shed 0 bases and J 2 bases; nucleotides not matched to a gene: 5. Germline loops: CDR1 SGDLS, CDR2 YYNGEE.

Here the CDR3 reads CASSPSGTYISGANVLTF. CDR3 DNA sequence: TGTGCCAGCAGCCCGTCCGGGACATATATCTCTGGGGCCAACGTCCTGACTTTC. This sequence joins TRBV9 and TRBJ2-6; the D gene is possibly TRBD1 (6 bases). Germline-derived CDR1 and CDR2 are SGDLS and YYNGEE. This CDR3 has 18 residues. Deletions cut 4 bases from V and 0 bases from J, with 17 bases between.

The chain couples TRBV27 to TRBJ2-1; 9 bases are shared with TRBD2. This CDR3 has 17 amino acids. With 4 bases clipped from V and 4 bases from J, the junction kept 11 bases outside the gene matches. Looked up from germline, CDR1 is MNHEY and CDR2 is SMNVEV (reference sequence). The CDR3 loop reads CASSSELLAGEYNEQFF. The CDR3 DNA sequence: TGTGCCAGCAGTTCAGAGTTACTAGCGGGCGAGTACAATGAGCAGTTCTTC.

The chain employs TRBV7-2 and TRBJ2-1; tentative D call: TRBD1 (5 bases). The CDR3 extends over 14 amino acids. The V and J ends lost 3 bases and 6 bases respectively, with 12 bases between them. Germline assignment: CDR1 SGHTA and CDR2 FQGNSA. The CDR3 DNA reads as TGTGCCAGCAGCTTTTCAGGTAGGGGCAATGAGCAGTTCTTC. The encoded protein is CASSFSGRGNEQFF.

The CDR3 DNA follows: TGTGCCAGCAGTTCGGGGACTAGCCTGAACACCGGGGAGCTGTTTTTT. It specifies CASSSGTSLNTGELFF. The chain has TRBV28 and TRBJ2-2; 9 bases agree with TRBD2. V trimming: 4 bases; J trimming: 1 base; junction bases outside the gene matches: 4. This CDR3 contains 16 residues. Germline V CDR1 and CDR2: MDHEN, SYDVKM.

The chain carries TRBV6-1 and TRBJ1-4; 9 nucleotides match TRBD1. This CDR3 has 15 residues. V dropped 4 bases and J dropped 5; count of bases not matched to a gene: 5. Germline lookup yields CDR1 MNHNS and CDR2 SASEGT. For the CDR3, the DNA is TGTGCCAGCAGTGTTCGACAGGGGGTAAATGAAAAACTGTTTTTT. It encodes CASSVRQGVNEKLFF.

V is TRBV7-6 and J is TRBJ2-3; D perhaps matches TRBD1 (6 bases). The ends were cut back, 5 bases at V and 0 bases at J, with 18 bases in the middle. The germline gives CDR1 SGHVS, CDR2 FNYEAQ. This CDR3 is built from 17 residues. CDR3 sequence: CASSLPFITGSTDTQYF. The CDR3, as DNA: TGTGCCAGCAGCCTCCCTTTTATCACAGGGAGCACAGATACGCAGTATTTT.

This clone was found once. This chain connects TRBV19 to TRBJ2-1; 10 bases line up with TRBD2. V gave up 4 bases and J gave up 4 bases; unmatched junction bases: 7. Germline V CDR1 and CDR2: LNHDA, SQIVND (reference sequence). The CDR3 runs to 16 residues. The CDR3 reads CASSTTSGALYNEQFF. The DNA for the CDR3 is TGTGCCAGTAGTACTACTAGCGGGGCCCTTTACAATGAGCAGTTCTTC.

The rearrangement joins TRBV6-1 to TRBJ2-1; a weak D match, TRBD2 (6 bases). CDR1 and CDR2 from the germline V gene are MNHNS and SASEGT. CDR3 length: 10 amino acids. Trimming pared 11 bases from V and 7 bases from J, leaving 9 bases between. This CDR3 reads CALGGNEQFF. The CDR3 DNA is TGTGCCCTGGGGGGAAATGAGCAGTTCTTC.

The V and J genes are TRBV10-3 and TRBJ1-3; 7 bases fit TRBD1. Germline CDR1 and CDR2: ENHRY and SYGVKD. Unmatched junction bases numbered 7, after V lost 5 bases and J lost 0 bases. The CDR3 totals 16 residues. The CDR3 nucleotides read TGTGCCATCAGTTCACGGACAGGCCTCTCTGGAAACACCATATATTTT. Translating it yields CAISSRTGLSGNTIYF.

This clone came up a few times. The chain employs TRBV7-9 and TRBJ1-1, with D perhaps TRBD1 (5 bases). The CDR3 runs to 14 residues. Germline V CDR1 and CDR2: SEHNR, FQNEAQ (reference sequence). Trimming left V 1 base short and J 2 bases short, with 8 bases between. This CDR3 is CASSLEGANTEAFF. The CDR3 nucleotides are TGTGCCAGCAGCTTAGAAGGGGCCAACACTGAAGCTTTCTTT.

Comment on this clone: Other DNA variants within this sample encode the same CDR3. The rearrangement joins TRBV27 to TRBJ2-3, with unresolved D. The V gene's germline CDR1 is MNHEY and CDR2 SMNVEV (reference sequence). The V end was cut by 3 bases, the J end by 5 bases, with 3 bases between. The CDR3 consists of 11 residues. Here the CDR3 reads CASSFRDTQYF. As DNA, the CDR3 is TGTGCCAGCAGTTTCAGAGATACGCAGTATTTT.

The genes are TRBV5-1 and TRBJ2-3, with a possible D match to TRBD2 (5 bases). V gave up 2 bases and J gave up 4 bases, with 11 bases separating them. The CDR3 totals 14 residues. The germline V gene encodes CDR1 SGHRS and CDR2 YFSETQ. CDR3 residues: CASSFPGSSDTQYF. CDR3 DNA sequence: TGCGCCAGCAGCTTTCCGGGGAGCTCAGATACGCAGTATTTT. The full variable domain, its missing parts supplied by reference TRBV5-1 and TRBJ2-3, is KAGVTQTPRYLIKTRGQQVTLSCSPISGHRSVSWYQQTPGQGLQFLFEYFSETQRNKGNFPGRFSGRQFSNSRSEMNVSTLELGDSALYLCASSFPGSSDTQYFGPGTRLTVL.

The V gene is TRBV7-9, the J gene TRBJ2-7; 13 positions match TRBD2. Germline V gene lookup returns CDR1 SEHNR and CDR2 FQNEAQ (reference sequence). This CDR3 is 15 amino acids long. Losses at the gene ends were 5 bases for V and 2 bases for J; bases not matched to a gene: 3. For the CDR3, the DNA is TGTGCCAGCAGCCCACTAGCGGGGGGGGCCTACGAGCAGTACTTC. Its protein is CASSPLAGGAYEQYF.

This clone was counted a single time. This chain connects TRBV19 to TRBJ2-5; 9 bases align to TRBD2. With the DNA end fitting TRBJ2-7 better, the J assignment may be wrong. The CDR3 is 15 amino acids. CDR1 is LNHDA and CDR2 is SQIVND in the germline V gene (reference sequence). The CDR3 spells CASSALAGVAYEQYF. The CDR3 DNA is TGTGCCAGTAGTGCCTTAGCGGGAGTCGCCTACGAGCAGTACTTC.

This chain connects TRBV27 to TRBJ2-1, with D maybe TRBD1 (6 bases). The V end lost 2 bases, the J end lost 3 bases, and 11 bases lay between the germline ends. CDR1 is MNHEY and CDR2 is SMNVEV in the germline V gene (reference sequence). This CDR3 is built from 15 residues. CDR3 DNA: TGTGCCAGCAGTTTAATACAGGGAGTCTACAATGAGCAGTTCTTC. It translates to CASSLIQGVYNEQFF.

The genes are TRBV18 and TRBJ2-1; tentative D call: TRBD1 (5 bases). Germline V gene sequence: CDR1 KGHSH, CDR2 LQKENI. With 2 bases removed from V and 12 bases from J, the gap between germline ends came to 8 bases. This CDR3 is 11 amino acids long. The CDR3 loop is CASSPRGGQFF. CDR3 DNA: TGTGCCAGCTCACCAAGGGGTGGGCAGTTCTTC.

About this clone itself: A junction end diverges from the germline sequence, so it may reflect a read error. The chain combines TRBV7-9 with TRBJ2-7; D gene ambiguous. The V gene's germline CDR1 is SEHNR and CDR2 FQNEAQ (reference sequence). This CDR3 is built from 12 residues. CDR3 in amino acids: CSSSFRVYEQYF. The CDR3 DNA follows: TGTTCCAGCAGCTTCCGGGTTTACGAGCAGTACTTC. Combining the CDR3 with reference TRBV7-9 and TRBJ2-7 gives the whole variable domain DTGVSQNPRHKITKRGQNVTFRCDPISEHNRLYWYRQTLGQGPEFLTYFQNEAQLEKSRLLSDRFSAERPKGSFSTLEIQRTEQGDSAMYLCSSSFRVYEQYFGPGTRLTVT.

The V and J genes are TRBV7-2 and TRBJ2-7; a weak D match, TRBD1 (5 bases). The V and J ends lost 5 bases and 6 bases respectively, with 20 bases between them. The CDR3 runs 15 residues. The V gene's germline CDR1 is SGHTA and CDR2 FQGNSA. Here the CDR3 reads CASSTQTAPRVEQYF. DNA for the CDR3: TGTGCCAGCAGCACCCAGACAGCCCCTCGAGTCGAGCAGTACTTC.

The DNA of the CDR3 is TGTGCCAGCAGTTCTTCCGGGACAGTCTCCTACGAGCAGTACTTC. Protein sequence: CASSSSGTVSYEQYF. The V and J genes are TRBV27 and TRBJ2-7; 7 bases agree with TRBD1. V was clipped by 4 bases and J by 0 bases; unmatched bases: 6. The V gene's germline CDR1 is MNHEY and CDR2 SMNVEV (reference sequence). The CDR3 length is 15 residues.

The chain is built from TRBV2 and TRBJ2-5; tentative D call: TRBD2 (6 bases). The CDR3 is made up of 12 amino acids. Germline V lookup: CDR1 SNHLY, CDR2 FYNNEI. V was pared by 8 bases and J by 7 bases, with 14 bases between. The CDR3 reads CASEQGLGTQYF. The CDR3 nucleotides read TGTGCCAGCGAGCAGGGACTTGGGACCCAGTACTTC.

V is TRBV6-6 and J is TRBJ2-7, with D possibly TRBD2 on 5 matching bases. The V end was cut by 6 bases, the J end by 4 bases, with 19 bases between. CDR3 length: 15 residues. Germline CDR1 reads MNHNY; CDR2 reads SVGAGI (reference sequence). The CDR3 reads CASSNPPDLKYEQYF. The DNA for the CDR3 is TGTGCCAGCAGCAACCCTCCGGACTTGAAATACGAGCAGTACTTC.

The rearrangement joins TRBV15 to TRBJ2-5, with D uncertain. Germline assignment: CDR1 LNHNV and CDR2 YYDKDF (reference sequence). Trimming cost V 1 base and J 1 base, with 19 bases left between them. There are 18 residues in the CDR3. As DNA, the CDR3 is TGTGCCACCAGCAGAGCTCCCCCCGGCACGACGGGCCAAGAGACCCAGTACTTC. This translates into CATSRAPPGTTGQETQYF. Full variable domain (outside the CDR3, taken from reference TRBV15 and TRBJ2-5): DAMVIQNPRYQVTQFGKPVTLSCSQTLNHNVMYWYQQKSSQAPKLLFHYYDKDFNNEADTPDNFQSRRPNTSFCFLDIRSPGLGDTAMYLCATSRAPPGTTGQETQYFGPGTRLLVL.

The chain combines TRBV5-1 with TRBJ2-3; TRBD2 aligns across 8 bases. The V segment lost 6 bases and the J segment 0 bases; nucleotides outside the gene matches: 6. The CDR3 covers 15 residues. Germline lookup yields CDR1 SGHRS and CDR2 YFSETQ. The CDR3 region is CASKMGLGSTDTQYF. The CDR3 bases are TGCGCCAGCAAGATGGGACTAGGGAGCACAGATACGCAGTATTTT.